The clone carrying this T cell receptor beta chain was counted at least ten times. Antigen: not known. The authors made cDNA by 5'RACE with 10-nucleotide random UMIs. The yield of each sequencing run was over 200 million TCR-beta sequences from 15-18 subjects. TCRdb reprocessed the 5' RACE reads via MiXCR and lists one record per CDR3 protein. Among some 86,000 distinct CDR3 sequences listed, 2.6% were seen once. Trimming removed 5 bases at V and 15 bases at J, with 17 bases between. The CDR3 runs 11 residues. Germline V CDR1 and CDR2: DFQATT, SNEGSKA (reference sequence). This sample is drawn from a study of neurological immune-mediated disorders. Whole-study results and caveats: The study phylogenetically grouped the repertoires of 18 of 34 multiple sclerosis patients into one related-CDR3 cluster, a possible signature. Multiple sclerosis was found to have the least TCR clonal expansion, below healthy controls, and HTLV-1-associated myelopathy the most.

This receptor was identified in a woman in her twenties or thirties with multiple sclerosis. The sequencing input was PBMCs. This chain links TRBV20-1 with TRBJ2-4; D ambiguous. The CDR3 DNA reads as TGCAGTGCTCTTAAGTCCGGCGTTCCGTACTTC. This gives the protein CSALKSGVPYF.